This is a list of T cell receptor beta chains from one sample in a study of control samples from healthy donors and cancer patients. Some clones are missing from TCRdb's copy, which holds only in-frame ones; the method was immunoSEQ multiplex PCR. The table records tens of thousands of clones, about nine tenths of them present only once. The sample comprised PBMCs. Source of these receptors: a man aged 55 to 70 with head and neck cancer. Each CDR3 is given with its conserved first and last residue. A D gene is named only where the DNA matches it firmly. Size values are once, few and many counts, or a class for expanded clones, and some rows have none.

J	D	size	V	CDR3	DNA
TRBJ1-1	-	-	TRBV27	CASSLRAINTEAFF	TGTGCCAGCAGTTTGCGGGCTATTAACACTGAAGCTTTCTTT
TRBJ1-1	-	-	TRBV30	CAWSVKTAGSVEAFF	TGTGCCTGGAGTGTGAAGACGGCAGGGTCGGTTGAAGCTTTCTTT
TRBJ2-7	TRBD2	-	TRBV4-1	CASSQGSGGATEQYF	TGCGCCAGCAGCCAAGGGAGCGGGGGGGCGACCGAGCAGTACTTC
TRBJ2-7	-	few	TRBV30	CAWGTNYEQYF	TGTGCCTGGGGGACCAACTACGAGCAGTACTTC
TRBJ1-3	-	-	TRBV3-1/TRBV3-2	CASSQDTVLRNTIYF	TGTGCCAGCAGCCAAGATACGGTGCTTCGAAACACCATATATTTT
TRBJ2-7	-	-	TRBV27	CASSLMGGRDSYEQYF	TGTGCCAGCAGTTTAATGGGGGGCCGCGACTCCTACGAGCAGTACTTC
TRBJ1-5	-	-	TRBV4-2	CASSQDSTGQNINQPQHF	TGTGCCAGCAGCCAAGATTCTACCGGGCAGAACATAAATCAGCCCCAGCATTTT
TRBJ1-1	TRBD1	-	TRBV15	CATSRVRFTGVRFFTEAFF	TGTGCCACCAGCAGAGTTCGATTCACAGGGGTTCGCTTTTTTACTGAAGCTTTCTTT
TRBJ2-3	-	-	TRBV15	CATSRDPPAVSTDTQYF	TGTGCCACCAGCAGAGACCCCCCCGCAGTGAGCACAGATACGCAGTATTTT
TRBJ1-2	-	-	TRBV7-2	CASSPPWSTRAGPNYGYTF	TGTGCCAGCAGCCCACCGTGGAGTACCAGGGCTGGCCCTAACTATGGCTACACCTTC
TRBJ1-3	-	-	TRBV6-1	CASSEATSRNTIYF	TGTGCCAGCAGTGAAGCGACATCTCGAAACACCATATATTTT
TRBJ2-1	TRBD1	-	TRBV6-2/TRBV6-3	CASSSPGTGDHEQFF	TGTGCCAGCAGTTCCCCGGGGACAGGGGACCATGAGCAGTTCTTC
TRBJ2-3	-	-	TRBV27	CASRDPGFLNTQYF	TGTGCCAGTCGGGACCCGGGATTCTTGAATACGCAGTATTTT
TRBJ2-5	TRBD1	-	TRBV6-2/TRBV6-3	CASSYLPGQAIQETQYF	TGTGCCAGCAGTTACTTACCGGGACAGGCAATCCAAGAGACCCAGTACTTC
TRBJ1-2	-	-	TRBV30	CAWSAFHHYTF	TGTGCCTGGAGTGCATTCCACCACTACACCTTC
TRBJ2-2	TRBD2	-	TRBV19	CASSTLAGTAGELFF	TGTGCCAGTAGTACTCTAGCGGGAACGGCCGGGGAGCTGTTTTTT
TRBJ2-2	TRBD2	-	TRBV5-4	CASSPLAGNTGELFF	TGTGCCAGCAGCCCACTAGCGGGGAACACCGGGGAGCTGTTTTTT
TRBJ2-5	-	-	TRBV10-3	CAISESAVGDIEYF	TGTGCCATCAGTGAGTCAGCGGTTGGGGACATTGAGTACTTC
TRBJ2-1	-	-	TRBV5-5	CASSPEQGLFNEQFF	TGTGCCAGCAGCCCGGAACAGGGACTCTTCAATGAGCAGTTCTTC
TRBJ1-6	TRBD1	-	TRBV5-1	CASSSQGTGTDSPLHF	TGCGCCAGCAGCTCACAAGGGACAGGGACGGATTCACCCCTCCACTTT
TRBJ2-7	TRBD2	-	TRBV6-5	CASSSFGGRAEQYF	TGTGCCAGCAGTTCTTTTGGCGGGAGGGCCGAGCAGTACTTC
TRBJ2-6	-	-	TRBV18	CASSPGSGANVLTF	TGTGCCAGCTCACCAGGCTCTGGGGCCAACGTCCTGACTTTC
TRBJ2-2	-	few	TRBV30	CAWKWELNTGELFF	TGTGCCTGGAAATGGGAACTGAACACCGGGGAGCTGTTTTTT
TRBJ2-1	-	once	TRBV7-9	CASSPYRVLGGEQFF	TGTGCCAGCAGCCCGTACCGGGTCCTCGGGGGTGAGCAGTTCTTC
TRBJ1-2	-	-	TRBV19	CASTRFSTPTGGYTF	TGTGCCAGTACTCGTTTCAGCACACCTACGGGGGGCTACACCTTC
TRBJ2-3	-	few	TRBV7-6	CASSIGTPSTDTQYF	TGTGCCAGCAGCATCGGGACTCCAAGCACAGATACGCAGTATTTT
TRBJ1-3	TRBD1	-	TRBV5-6	CASSLRGPGNTIYF	TGTGCCAGCAGCCTCAGGGGGCCCGGAAACACCATATATTTT
TRBJ1-6	-	-	TRBV2	CASCWTVGSPLHF	TGTGCCAGCTGTTGGACAGTTGGGTCACCCCTCCACTTT
TRBJ2-3	-	-	TRBV4-2	CASSLRGDVSTDTQYF	TGTGCCAGCAGCCTCAGGGGGGACGTTAGCACAGATACGCAGTATTTT
TRBJ1-1	TRBD1	-	TRBV6-5	CASSYRRTGATEAFF	TGTGCCAGCAGTTACAGGAGGACAGGGGCCACTGAAGCTTTCTTT
TRBJ2-3	-	-	TRBV24-1	CATSDSGRGISLDTQYF	TGTGCCACCAGTGATTCTGGGAGAGGGATTTCCCTAGATACGCAGTATTTT
TRBJ2-5	-	once	TRBV9	CASSVGPLGETQYF	TGTGCCAGCAGCGTAGGACCCCTGGGAGAGACCCAGTACTTC
TRBJ2-7	TRBD2	few	TRBV7-9	CASMAGDSYEQYF	TGTGCCAGCATGGCGGGAGACTCCTACGAGCAGTACTTC
TRBJ1-1	TRBD1	-	TRBV5-6	CASRWTGRNTEAFF	TGTGCCAGCAGGTGGACAGGGCGGAACACTGAAGCTTTCTTT
TRBJ2-7	-	-	TRBV24-1	CATSPTGTGEQYF	TGTGCCACCAGTCCAACCGGGACTGGCGAGCAGTACTTC
TRBJ1-6	-	-	TRBV18	CASSSFTSSYNSPLHF	TGTGCCAGCTCCAGTTTCACTAGCTCCTATAATTCACCCCTCCACTTT
TRBJ2-5	-	few	TRBV4-3	CASSQEGWETQYF	TGCGCCAGCAGCCAAGAGGGGTGGGAGACCCAGTACTTC